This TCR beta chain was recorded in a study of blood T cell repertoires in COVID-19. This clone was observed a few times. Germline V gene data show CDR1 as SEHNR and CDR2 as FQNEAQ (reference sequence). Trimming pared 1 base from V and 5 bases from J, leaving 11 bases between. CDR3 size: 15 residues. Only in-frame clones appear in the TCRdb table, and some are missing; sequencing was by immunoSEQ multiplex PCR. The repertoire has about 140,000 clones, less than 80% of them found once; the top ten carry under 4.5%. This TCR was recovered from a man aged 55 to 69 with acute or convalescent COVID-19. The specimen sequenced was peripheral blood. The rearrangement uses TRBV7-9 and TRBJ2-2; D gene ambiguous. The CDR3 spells CASSLGPPMTGELFF. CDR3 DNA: TGTGCCAGCAGCTTAGGTCCCCCCATGACCGGGGAGCTGTTTTTT.